This TCR beta chain was identified in a study of technical replicates of blood from several donors. Here immunoSEQ multiplex PCR was the method, and the copy in TCRdb shows in-frame clones only, minus some. The repertoire holds tens of thousands of clones, 96% seen once, with 0.37% in the top ten. The CDR3 is 17 amino acids. Germline V lookup: CDR1 SGHNT, CDR2 YYREEE (reference sequence). V gave up 0 bases and J gave up 5 bases; unmatched junction bases: 8. This TCR was recovered from a human donor in good health. The sample consisted of T cells isolated from PBMCs. The V gene is TRBV5-4, the J gene TRBJ2-5; the match to TRBD2 covers 12 bases. CDR3 sequence reads: CASSLVILAGGRETQYF. CDR3 DNA sequence: TGTGCCAGCAGCTTGGTTATCCTAGCGGGAGGGAGGGAGACCCAGTACTTC.